This T cell receptor (beta chain) was identified in a study of cytomegalovirus exposure and HLA in healthy donors listed by TCRdb under 2017. Study-level background: According to a later analysis, one platform produced both the 120 validation repertoires and the 720 or so repertoires of the first cohort. The study was designed to test whether signatures of past pathogen exposure could be identified by cataloging public T cell receptors. Along with the roughly 670-subject first cohort, a separate validation cohort of over a hundred different subjects was used. To predict cytomegalovirus infection status, the study brought together high-throughput TCR immunosequencing, statistical association of individual TCRs with disease status, and machine learning.

The germline V gene sets CDR1 to SGHTA and CDR2 to FQGNSA. Here V drops 0 bases and J drops 7 bases, and the junction holds 7 bases not matched to any gene. Taken from cysteine to phenylalanine, the CDR3 has 16 residues. CDR3 DNA is the only sequence kept; it has 48 bases, read in frame from the first base. Worth noting for this clone: It has no known antigen specificity. Nothing much larger sits one base from this clone, and base qualities are not available.

Beyond this particular receptor, the publication reports: The classifier was reported to diagnose cytomegalovirus status with high specificity and sensitivity in both the original and validation cohorts. It was suggested by the authors that the approach could potentially be generalized to other disease states and immunological phenotypes. The study gave a list of 150 to 200 TCR beta chains associated with cytomegalovirus. Most TCR sequences were seen in very few donors, while some public TCRs were found in many individuals. Of the cluster scores, approximately 95% were above 0 in a later analysis, which found that TCRs clustered in the first cohort also tended to co-occur in the 90 to 150 validation repertoires. A few of the identified cytomegalovirus-associated TCR beta chains were confirmed in vitro to be specific for cytomegalovirus antigens. The validation cohort had no HLA typing available for a later analysis, so co-occurrence within that cohort was assessed over all 120 or so repertoires.

Preparation of the library involved the immunoSEQ multiplex PCR assay. The authors' analysis ran thus. To diagnose cytomegalovirus status from the catalog of TCR beta chain sequences, a statistical classification framework was built. Drawn from immuneACCESS, this table holds only the in-frame rearrangements with V and J called that TCRdb kept. Clones are partly lost; checked studies trace under half to an unresolved V gene and leave the rest unexplained. V, J and clone size are taken as reported in that table, and D and trimming were inferred from the DNA itself. This sample gives about 240,000 clones in total; around 86% of them show up just once. Of the sample, less than 1.5% is held by the ten largest clones. The donors were included in the validation cohort of approximately 120 subjects, a group kept apart from the roughly 670-subject first cohort.

The specimen sequenced was PBMCs. This TCR was recovered from a woman younger than 45 in good health and CMV-seropositive. Recombination linked TRBV7-2 to TRBJ2-1; 9 bases in between match TRBD2. The CDR3 region: CASSLAPGGRGNEQFF. The base sequence is TGTGCCAGCAGCTTAGCCCCCGGCGGGAGGGGAAATGAGCAGTTCTTC.